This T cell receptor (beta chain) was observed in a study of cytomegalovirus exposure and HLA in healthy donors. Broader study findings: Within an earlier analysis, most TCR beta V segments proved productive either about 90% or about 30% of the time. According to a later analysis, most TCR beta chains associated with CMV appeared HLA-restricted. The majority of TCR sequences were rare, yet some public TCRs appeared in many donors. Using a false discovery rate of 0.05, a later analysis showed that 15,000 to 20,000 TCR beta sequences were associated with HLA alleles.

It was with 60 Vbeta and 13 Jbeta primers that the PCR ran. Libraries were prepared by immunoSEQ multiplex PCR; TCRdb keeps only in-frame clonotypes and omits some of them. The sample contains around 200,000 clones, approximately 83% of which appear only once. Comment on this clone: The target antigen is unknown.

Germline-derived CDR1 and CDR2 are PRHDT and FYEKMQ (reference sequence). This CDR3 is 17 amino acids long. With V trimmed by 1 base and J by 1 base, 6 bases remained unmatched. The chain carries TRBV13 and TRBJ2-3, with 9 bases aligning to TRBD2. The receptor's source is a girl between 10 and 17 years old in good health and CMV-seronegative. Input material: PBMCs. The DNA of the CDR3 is TGTGCCAGCAGCTTAGTTGAGCGGGGGGACGGCACAGATACGCAGTATTTT. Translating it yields CASSLVERGDGTDTQYF.